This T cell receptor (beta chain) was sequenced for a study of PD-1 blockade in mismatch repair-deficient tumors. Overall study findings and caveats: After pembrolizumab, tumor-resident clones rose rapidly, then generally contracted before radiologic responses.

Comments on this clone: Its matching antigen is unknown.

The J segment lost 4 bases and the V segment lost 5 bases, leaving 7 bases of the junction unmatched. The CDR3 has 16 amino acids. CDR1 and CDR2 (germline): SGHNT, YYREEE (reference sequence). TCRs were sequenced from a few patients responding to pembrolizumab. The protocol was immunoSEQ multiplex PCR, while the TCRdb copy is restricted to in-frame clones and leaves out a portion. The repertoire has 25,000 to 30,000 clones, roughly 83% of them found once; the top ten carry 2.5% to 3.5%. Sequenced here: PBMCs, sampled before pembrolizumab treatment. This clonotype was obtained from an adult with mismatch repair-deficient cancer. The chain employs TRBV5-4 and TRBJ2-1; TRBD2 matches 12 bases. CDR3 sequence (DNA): TGTGCCAGCAGTCGCCGTACTAGCGGGGGGTACAATGAGCAGTTCTTC. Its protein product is CASSRRTSGGYNEQFF.